This TCR beta chain was recovered during a study of shared clonotypes between healthy human individuals. Study overall: Three plates each covered CD4 naive and memory; CD8 naive two, CD8 memory one.

Generated by immunoSEQ multiplex PCR, the TCRdb table keeps only in-frame clones and is missing some. Of some 2,000,000 clones listed, roughly 94% are singletons. Concerning this clone: Its antigen is not known.

Overall study findings and caveats: Blood alone was sampled, and tissue repertoires likely differ.

As defined, naive CD8 cells were CD45RO-negative and positively selected for CCR7, with terminally differentiated effector memory CD45RA+ cells excluded. Unmatched junction bases numbered 6, after V lost 5 bases and J lost 4 bases. This CDR3 spans 15 amino acids. Germline-derived CDR1 and CDR2 are MNHEY and SMNVEV (reference sequence). The genes are TRBV27 and TRBJ2-7, with 12 nucleotides matching TRBD2. The sample consisted of naive CD8+ T cells sorted from blood. The TCR sequence derives from a man in his late teens or twenties in good health. CDR3 bases: TGTGCCAGCAGTACCACTAGCGGGAGGAATTACGAGCAGTACTTC. This codes for CASSTTSGRNYEQYF.